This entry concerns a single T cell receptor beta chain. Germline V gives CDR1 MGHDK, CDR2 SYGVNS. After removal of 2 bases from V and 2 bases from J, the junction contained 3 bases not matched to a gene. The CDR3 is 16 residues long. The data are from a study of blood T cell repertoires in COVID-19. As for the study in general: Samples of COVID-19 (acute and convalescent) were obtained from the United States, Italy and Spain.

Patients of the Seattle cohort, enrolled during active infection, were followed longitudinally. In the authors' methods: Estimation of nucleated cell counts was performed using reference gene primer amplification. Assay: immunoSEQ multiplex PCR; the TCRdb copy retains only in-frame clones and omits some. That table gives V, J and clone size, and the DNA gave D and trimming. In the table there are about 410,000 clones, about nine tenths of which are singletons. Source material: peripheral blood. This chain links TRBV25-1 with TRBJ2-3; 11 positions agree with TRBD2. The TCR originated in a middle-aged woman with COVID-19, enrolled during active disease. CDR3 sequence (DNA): TGTGCCAGCAGTGAACCACTAGCGGGAGTCACAGATACGCAGTATTTT. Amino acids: CASSEPLAGVTDTQYF.